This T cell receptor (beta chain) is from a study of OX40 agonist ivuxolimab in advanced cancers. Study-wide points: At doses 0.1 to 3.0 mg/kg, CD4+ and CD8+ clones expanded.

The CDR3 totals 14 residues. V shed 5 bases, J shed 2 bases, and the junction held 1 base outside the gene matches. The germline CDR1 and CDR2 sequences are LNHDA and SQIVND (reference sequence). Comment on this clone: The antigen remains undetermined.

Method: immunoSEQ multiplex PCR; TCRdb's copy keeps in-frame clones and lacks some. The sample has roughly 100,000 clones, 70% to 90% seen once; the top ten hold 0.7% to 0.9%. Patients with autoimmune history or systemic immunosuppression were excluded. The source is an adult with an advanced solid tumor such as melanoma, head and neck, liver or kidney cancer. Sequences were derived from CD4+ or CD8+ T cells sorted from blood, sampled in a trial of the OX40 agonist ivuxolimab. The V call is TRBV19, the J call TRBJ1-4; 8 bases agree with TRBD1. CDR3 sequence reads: CASSGQGTNEKLFF. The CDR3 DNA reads TGTGCCAGTAGTGGACAGGGCACTAATGAAAAACTGTTTTTT.